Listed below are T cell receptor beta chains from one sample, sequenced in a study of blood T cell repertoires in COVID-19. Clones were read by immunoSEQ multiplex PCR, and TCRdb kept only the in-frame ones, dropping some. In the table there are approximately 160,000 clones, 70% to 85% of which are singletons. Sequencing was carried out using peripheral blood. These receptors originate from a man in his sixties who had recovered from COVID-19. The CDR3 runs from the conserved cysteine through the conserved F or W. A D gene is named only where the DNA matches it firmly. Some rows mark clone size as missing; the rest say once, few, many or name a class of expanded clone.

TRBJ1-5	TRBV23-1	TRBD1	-	CASLPDRGGGQPQHF	TGCGCCAGCCTCCCAGACAGGGGAGGGGGTCAGCCCCAGCATTTT
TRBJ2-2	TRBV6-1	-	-	CASSELGSSNTGELFF	TGTGCCAGCAGTGAACTCGGTTCGTCGAACACCGGGGAGCTGTTTTTT
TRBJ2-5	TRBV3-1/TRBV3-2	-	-	CASSQDLETQYF	TGTGCCAGCAGCCAAGATCTAGAGACCCAGTACTTC
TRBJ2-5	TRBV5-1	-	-	CASSTAVGGRQETQYF	TGCGCCAGCAGCACCGCTGTCGGGGGACGCCAAGAGACCCAGTACTTC
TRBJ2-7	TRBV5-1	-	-	CASSLDVGGPYEQYF	TGCGCCAGCAGCTTGGATGTGGGGGGACCCTACGAGCAGTACTTC
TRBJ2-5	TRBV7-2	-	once	CASTPMQGWIQETQYF	TGTGCCAGCACTCCCATGCAGGGTTGGATACAAGAGACCCAGTACTTC
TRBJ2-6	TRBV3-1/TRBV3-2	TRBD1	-	CASSQEVAGGSGANVLTF	TGTGCCAGCAGCCAAGAAGTGGCAGGGGGCTCCGGGGCCAACGTCCTGACTTTC
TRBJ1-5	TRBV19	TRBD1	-	CASGTGNNQPQHF	TGTGCCAGTGGGACAGGGAACAATCAGCCCCAGCATTTT
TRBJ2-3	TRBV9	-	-	CASSPYGTDTQYF	TGTGCCAGCAGCCCATACGGGACAGATACGCAGTATTTT
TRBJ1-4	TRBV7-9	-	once	CASSFTSSGTNEKLFF	TGTGCCAGCAGCTTCACCTCTTCGGGGACTAATGAAAAACTGTTTTTT
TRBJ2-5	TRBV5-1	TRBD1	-	CASRTGQLIQETQYF	TGCGCCAGCCGGACGGGACAGCTTATCCAAGAGACCCAGTACTTC
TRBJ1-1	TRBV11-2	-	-	CASTWEGIGTEAFF	TGTGCCAGCACTTGGGAGGGGATCGGAACTGAAGCTTTCTTT
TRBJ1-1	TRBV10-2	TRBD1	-	CASSNDRAEAFF	TGCGCCAGCAGTAACGACAGGGCCGAAGCTTTCTTT
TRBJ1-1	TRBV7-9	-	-	CASSLDYTEAFF	TGTGCCAGCAGCTTAGACTACACTGAAGCTTTCTTT
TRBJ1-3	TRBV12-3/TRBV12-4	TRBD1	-	CASTTGAGNTIYF	TGTGCCAGCACCACAGGGGCTGGAAACACCATATATTTT
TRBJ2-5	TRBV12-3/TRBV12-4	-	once	CASSSSLQETQYF	TGTGCCAGCAGCTCCTCTTTGCAAGAGACCCAGTACTTC
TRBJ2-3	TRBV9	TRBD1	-	CASSPRTGTNTDTQYF	TGTGCCAGCAGCCCCAGGACAGGGACGAACACAGATACGCAGTATTTT
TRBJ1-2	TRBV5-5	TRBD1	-	CASSRGDRGFFGNTF	TGTGCCAGCAGCCGTGGGGACAGAGGGTTTTTTGGCAACACCTTC
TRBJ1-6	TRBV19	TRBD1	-	CASSSAGGVVVSPLHF	TGTGCCAGTAGTTCCGCAGGGGGCGTTGTGGTTTCACCCCTCCACTTT
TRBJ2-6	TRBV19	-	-	CASSIDMGSGANVLTF	TGTGCCAGTAGTATAGATATGGGCTCCGGGGCCAACGTCCTGACTTTC
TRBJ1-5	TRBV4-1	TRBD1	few	CASSQADRGLDNQPQHF	TGCGCCAGCAGCCAAGCGGACAGGGGACTGGACAATCAGCCCCAGCATTTT
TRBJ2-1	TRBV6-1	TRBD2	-	CASSAWTSGGRDNEQFF	TGTGCCAGCAGTGCGTGGACTAGCGGGGGGCGGGACAATGAGCAGTTCTTC
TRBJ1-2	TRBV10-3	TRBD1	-	CAIRQGDGYTF	TGTGCCATCAGACAGGGGGATGGCTACACCTTC
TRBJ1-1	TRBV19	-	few	CASSSHLNTEAFF	TGTGCCAGTAGTTCCCACCTAAACACTGAAGCTTTCTTT
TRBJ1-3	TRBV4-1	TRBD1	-	CASSQDSPGTGSGNTIYF	TGCGCCAGCAGCCAAGATTCCCCTGGGACAGGTAGTGGAAACACCATATATTTT
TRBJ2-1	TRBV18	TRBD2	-	CASSPRVAGEHNEQFF	TGTGCCAGCTCACCACGAGTAGCGGGGGAGCACAATGAGCAGTTCTTC
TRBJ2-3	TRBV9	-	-	CASSVGAFSTDTQYF	TGTGCCAGCAGCGTAGGGGCATTTAGCACAGATACGCAGTATTTT
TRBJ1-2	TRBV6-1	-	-	CASSELSGRDYGYTF	TGTGCCAGCAGTGAATTGTCTGGGAGGGACTATGGCTACACCTTC
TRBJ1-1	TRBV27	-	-	CASKEVSVLMNTEAFF	TGTGCCAGCAAAGAGGTTTCGGTTTTAATGAACACTGAAGCTTTCTTT
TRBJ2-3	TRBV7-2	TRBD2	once	CAITGTSWNTDTQYF	TGTGCCATTACCGGGACTAGCTGGAACACAGATACGCAGTATTTT
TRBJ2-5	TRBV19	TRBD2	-	CASSSGGQETQYF	TGTGCCAGTTCGTCGGGGGGGCAAGAGACCCAGTACTTC
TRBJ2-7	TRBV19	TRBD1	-	CASSMGAQGVGEQYF	TGTGCCAGTAGTATGGGGGCACAGGGGGTTGGGGAGCAGTACTTC
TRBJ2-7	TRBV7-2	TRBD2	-	CASSLAGGGVSYEQYF	TGTGCCAGCAGCTTAGCAGGTGGGGGGGTCTCCTACGAGCAGTACTTC
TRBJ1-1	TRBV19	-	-	CASSIDAGGTEAFF	TGTGCCAGTAGTATAGACGCGGGGGGCACTGAAGCTTTCTTT
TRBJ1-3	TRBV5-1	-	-	CASSSRGGDPSGNTIYF	TGCGCCAGCAGCTCGCGGGGTGGGGATCCCTCTGGAAACACCATATATTTT
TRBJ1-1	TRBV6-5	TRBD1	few	CATRAGQVNTEAFF	TGTGCCACAAGAGCAGGACAGGTGAACACTGAAGCTTTCTTT
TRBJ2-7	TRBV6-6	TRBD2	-	CASSYGDSGDSKQYF	TGTGCCAGCAGTTACGGAGATAGCGGGGACTCGAAGCAGTACTTC
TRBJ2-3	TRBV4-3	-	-	CASSQDLSGRHTDTQYF	TGCGCCAGCAGCCAAGATTTAAGCGGGCGGCACACAGATACGCAGTATTTT
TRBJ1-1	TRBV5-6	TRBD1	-	CPDRALGTEAFF	TGTCCTGACAGGGCTTTAGGCACTGAAGCTTTCTTT
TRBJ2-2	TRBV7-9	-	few	CASSLGGVSRNTGELFF	TGTGCCAGCAGCTTAGGAGGAGTATCGAGGAACACCGGGGAGCTGTTTTTT
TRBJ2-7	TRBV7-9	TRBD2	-	CASSLNPTSGGHRRYEQYF	TGTGCCAGCAGCTTAAACCCGACTAGCGGGGGGCACCGGCGTTACGAGCAGTACTTC
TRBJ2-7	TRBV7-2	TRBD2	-	CASSSPGLAGANYEQYF	TGTGCCAGCAGCTCCCCGGGACTAGCGGGGGCAAACTACGAGCAGTACTTC
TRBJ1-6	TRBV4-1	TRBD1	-	CASSPQGGVYSPLHF	TGCGCCAGCAGCCCACAGGGGGGGGTGTACTCACCCCTCCACTTT